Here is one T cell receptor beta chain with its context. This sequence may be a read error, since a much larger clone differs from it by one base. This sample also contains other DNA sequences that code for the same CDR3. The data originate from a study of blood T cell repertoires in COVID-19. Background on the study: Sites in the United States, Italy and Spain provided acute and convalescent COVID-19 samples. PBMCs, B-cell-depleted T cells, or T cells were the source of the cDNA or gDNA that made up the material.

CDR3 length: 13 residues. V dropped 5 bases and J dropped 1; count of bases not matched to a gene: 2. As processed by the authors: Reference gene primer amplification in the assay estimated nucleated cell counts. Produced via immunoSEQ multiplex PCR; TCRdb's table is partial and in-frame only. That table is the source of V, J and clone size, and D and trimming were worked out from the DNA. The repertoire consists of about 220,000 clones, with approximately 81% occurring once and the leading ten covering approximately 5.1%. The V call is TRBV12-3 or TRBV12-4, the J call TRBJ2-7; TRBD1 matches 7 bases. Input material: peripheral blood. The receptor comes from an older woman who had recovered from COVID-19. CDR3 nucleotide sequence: TGTGCCAGCAGTCCGGGACAGTCCTACGAGCAGTACTTC. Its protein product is CASSPGQSYEQYF.